This T cell receptor beta chain emerged from a study of PD-L1 blockade in urothelial cancer. Study at large: Analyzed time points were 3 weeks (second dose) and 6 weeks after therapy began.

This clone was picked up one time. Stated time point: pretreatment peripheral blood. V was pared by 4 bases and J by 4 bases, with 6 bases of the junction left unmatched. The germline gives CDR1 SGHVS, CDR2 FQNEAQ. This CDR3 is built from 14 residues. Clones were read by immunoSEQ multiplex PCR, and TCRdb kept only the in-frame ones, dropping some. Among tens of thousands of clones listed, around 85% were seen once. The sample in question was PBMCs, obtained around atezolizumab (anti-PD-L1) treatment. This chain links TRBV7-8 with TRBJ2-7, with TRBD2 matching 8 bases. The TCR originated in a man aged 55 to 70 with urothelial cancer. The CDR3 protein is CASSSPGTRYEQYF. CDR3 DNA: TGTGCCAGCAGCTCACCCGGGACTAGATACGAGCAGTACTTC. Variable domain in full (rest from reference TRBV7-8 and TRBJ2-7): GAGVSQSPRYKVAKRGQDVALRCDPISGHVSLFWYQQALGQGPEFLTYFQNEAQLDKSGLPSDRFFAERPEGSVSTLKIQRTQQEDSAVYLCASSSPGTRYEQYFGPGTRLTVT.